These 10 T cell receptor beta chains originate from one sample sequenced in a study of blood T cell repertoires in COVID-19. The protocol was immunoSEQ multiplex PCR, while the TCRdb copy is restricted to in-frame clones and leaves out a portion. The sample includes fewer than 350,000 clones, more than 85% of them seen just once. Sample: peripheral blood. The receptors here all came from a man between 40 and 49 years old with acute or convalescent COVID-19.

The chain couples TRBV7-3 to TRBJ1-6; 9 bases are shared with TRBD1. V trimming: 1 base; J trimming: 9 bases; junction bases outside the gene matches: 4. CDR3 length: 15 residues. Germline V CDR1 and CDR2: SGHTA, FQGTGA. The chain's CDR3 is CASSLMGGQGSPLHF. CDR3 in DNA: TGTGCCAGCAGCTTAATGGGGGGACAGGGTTCACCCCTCCACTTT.

This chain's CDR3 is CASSPAGLNQPQHF. Here the CDR3 DNA reads TGTGCCAGCAGCCCCGCGGGCCTCAATCAGCCCCAGCATTTT. This chain uses TRBV4-2 with TRBJ1-5; the D is unclear. V gave up 4 bases and J gave up 3 bases, with 10 bases separating them. Germline V lookup: CDR1 LGHNA, CDR2 YNFKEQ. The length of the CDR3 is 14 residues.

This clone is a singleton in its sample. The chain joins TRBV19 to TRBJ2-2; 9 bases fit TRBD2. V lost 3 bases to trimming and J lost 6 bases; unmatched junction nucleotides: 5. The germline gives CDR1 LNHDA, CDR2 SQIVND (reference sequence). The CDR3 spans 15 residues. CDR3: CASSMRGGVAGELFF. The CDR3 bases are TGTGCCAGTAGTATGCGCGGGGGGGTGGCCGGGGAGCTGTTTTTT. Based on the CDR3 plus reference TRBV19 and TRBJ2-2, the full variable domain is DGGITQSPKYLFRKEGQNVTLSCEQNLNHDAMYWYRQDPGQGLRLIYYSQIVNDFQKGDIAEGYSVSREKKESFPLTVTSAQKNPTAFYLCASSMRGGVAGELFFGEGSRLTVL.

This clone was seen only a few times. The chain employs TRBV14 and TRBJ1-4; tentative D call: TRBD1 (5 bases). This CDR3 contains 15 residues. The germline V and J ends were trimmed by 1 base and 2 bases, with 8 bases remaining between them. Per germline, CDR1 SGHDN and CDR2 FVKESK. CDR3 sequence: CASSQVGGTNEKLFF. CDR3 coding DNA: TGTGCCAGCAGCCAAGTGGGGGGGACTAATGAAAAACTGTTTTTT.

This clone was picked up a small number of times. V gene TRBV19 combines with J gene TRBJ2-7; 12 bases are a match to TRBD1. Germline assignment: CDR1 LNHDA and CDR2 SQIVND (reference sequence). The junction had 7 bases not matched to a gene; V was cut back by 6 bases and J by 4 bases. The CDR3 covers 15 residues. The CDR3 DNA reads TGTGCCAGTAGCGACCGGGACAGGGGGCGATACGAGCAGTACTTC. Translating it yields CASSDRDRGRYEQYF.

The V call is TRBV10-3, the J call TRBJ1-6, with 9 positions matching TRBD1. The V and J ends lost 6 bases and 0 bases, in that order; junction bases with no gene match: 9. The CDR3 covers 18 residues. Germline assignment: CDR1 ENHRY and CDR2 SYGVKD. The CDR3 sequence: CAISRTGAESSYNSPLHF. DNA for the CDR3: TGTGCCATCAGCAGGACAGGGGCGGAGAGCTCCTATAATTCACCCCTCCACTTT.

The chain couples TRBV3-1 (or the pseudogene TRBV3-2) to TRBJ2-1, with 13 bases aligning to TRBD2. The length of the CDR3 is 15 residues. Germline CDR1 and CDR2: LGHDT and YNNKEL (reference sequence). Germline trimming cut 4 bases from V and 10 bases from J; bases unmatched to any gene: 7. The CDR3 is CASSPRTSGGMEQFF. In nucleotides, the CDR3 is TGTGCCAGCAGCCCGCGGACTAGCGGGGGAATGGAGCAGTTCTTC.

This sequence joins TRBV4-2 and TRBJ1-4; 7 bases align to TRBD1. The length of the CDR3 is 16 residues. Germline loops: CDR1 LGHNA, CDR2 YNFKEQ. With 0 bases clipped from V and 8 bases from J, the junction kept 9 bases outside the gene matches. CDR3 sequence (DNA): TGTGCCAGCAGCCAAGAAAACCGACAGGGAGGAGAAAAACTGTTTTTT. It translates to CASSQENRQGGEKLFF.

The V call is TRBV5-1, the J call TRBJ1-4; 11 nucleotides match TRBD1. The ends lost 4 bases at V and 8 bases at J; junction bases unmatched: 4. This CDR3 contains 14 residues. The V gene's germline CDR1 is SGHRS and CDR2 YFSETQ. This CDR3 reads CASSLDRGLEKLFF. The CDR3 region has the DNA TGCGCCAGCAGCCTGGACAGGGGGCTAGAAAAACTGTTTTTT.

J is TRBJ1-5 and V is TRBV5-1; 7 bases are a match to TRBD1. V lost 4 bases to trimming and J lost 4 bases; unmatched junction nucleotides: 5. This CDR3 is built from 14 residues. The germline gives CDR1 SGHRS, CDR2 YFSETQ. CDR3 sequence reads: CASSTGQLNQPQHF. CDR3 nucleotides: TGCGCCAGCAGCACGGGACAGTTAAATCAGCCCCAGCATTTT.